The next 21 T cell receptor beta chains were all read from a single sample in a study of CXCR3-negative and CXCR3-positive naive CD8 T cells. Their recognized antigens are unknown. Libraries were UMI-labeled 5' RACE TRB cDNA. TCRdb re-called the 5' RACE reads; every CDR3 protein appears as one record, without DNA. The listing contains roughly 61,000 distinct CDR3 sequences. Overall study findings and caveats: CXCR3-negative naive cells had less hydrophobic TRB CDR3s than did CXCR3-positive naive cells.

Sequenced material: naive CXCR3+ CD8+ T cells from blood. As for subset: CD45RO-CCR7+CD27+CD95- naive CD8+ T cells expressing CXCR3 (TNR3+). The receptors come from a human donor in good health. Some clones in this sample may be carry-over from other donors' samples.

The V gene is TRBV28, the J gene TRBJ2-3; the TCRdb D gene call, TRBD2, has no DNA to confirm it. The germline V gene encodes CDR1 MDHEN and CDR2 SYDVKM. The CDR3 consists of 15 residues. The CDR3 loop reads CASSPQGPAPDTQYF.

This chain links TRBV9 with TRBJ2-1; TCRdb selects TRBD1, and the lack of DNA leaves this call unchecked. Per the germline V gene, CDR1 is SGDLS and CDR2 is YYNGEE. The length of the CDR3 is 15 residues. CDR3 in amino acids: CASSASGTYGNEQFF.

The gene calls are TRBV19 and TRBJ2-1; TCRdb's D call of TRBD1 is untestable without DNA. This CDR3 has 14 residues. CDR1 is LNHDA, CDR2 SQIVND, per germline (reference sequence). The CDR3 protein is CASSFWGNYNEQFF.

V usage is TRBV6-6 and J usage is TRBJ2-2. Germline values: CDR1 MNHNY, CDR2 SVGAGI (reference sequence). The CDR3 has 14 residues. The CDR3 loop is CASSYSRNTGELFF.

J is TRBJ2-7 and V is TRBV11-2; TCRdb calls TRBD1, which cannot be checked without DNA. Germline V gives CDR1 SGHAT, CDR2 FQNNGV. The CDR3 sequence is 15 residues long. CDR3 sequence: CASSVGQGIGYEQYF.

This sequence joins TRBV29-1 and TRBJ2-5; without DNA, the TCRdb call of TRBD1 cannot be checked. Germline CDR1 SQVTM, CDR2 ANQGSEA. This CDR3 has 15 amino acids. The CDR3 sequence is CSVGPGGQLQETQYF.

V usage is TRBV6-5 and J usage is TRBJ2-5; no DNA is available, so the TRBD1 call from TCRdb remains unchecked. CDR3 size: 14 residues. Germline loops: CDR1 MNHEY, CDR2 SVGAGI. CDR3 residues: CASQYSTGAETQYF.

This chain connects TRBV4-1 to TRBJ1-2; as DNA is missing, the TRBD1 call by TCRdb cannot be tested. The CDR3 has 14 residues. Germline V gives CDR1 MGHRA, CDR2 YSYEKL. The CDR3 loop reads CASSQGQTVYGYTF.

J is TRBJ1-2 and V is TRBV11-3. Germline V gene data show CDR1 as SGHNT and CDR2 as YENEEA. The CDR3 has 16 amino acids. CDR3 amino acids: CASSSKLGYLSYGYTF.

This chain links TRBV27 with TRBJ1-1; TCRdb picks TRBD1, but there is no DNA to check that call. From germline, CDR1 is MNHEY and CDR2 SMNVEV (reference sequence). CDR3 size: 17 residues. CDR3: CASSFSRGFVPNTEAFF.

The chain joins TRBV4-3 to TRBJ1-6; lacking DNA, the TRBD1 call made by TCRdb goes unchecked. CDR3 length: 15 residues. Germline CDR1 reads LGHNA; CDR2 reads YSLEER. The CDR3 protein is CASSQEWAPGSPLHF.

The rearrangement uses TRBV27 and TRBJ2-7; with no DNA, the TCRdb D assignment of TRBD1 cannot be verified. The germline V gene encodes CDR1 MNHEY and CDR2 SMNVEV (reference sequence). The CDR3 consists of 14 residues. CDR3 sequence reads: CASSLWTGSGEQYF.

The CDR3 loop is CASSYSTTNTGELFF. The chain joins TRBV6-5 to TRBJ2-2. Germline values: CDR1 MNHEY, CDR2 SVGAGI. The CDR3 consists of 15 residues.

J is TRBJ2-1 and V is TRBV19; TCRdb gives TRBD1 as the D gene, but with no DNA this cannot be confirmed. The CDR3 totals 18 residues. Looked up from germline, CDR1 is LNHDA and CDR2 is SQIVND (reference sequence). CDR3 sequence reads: CASSIGGQRLLSYNEQFF.

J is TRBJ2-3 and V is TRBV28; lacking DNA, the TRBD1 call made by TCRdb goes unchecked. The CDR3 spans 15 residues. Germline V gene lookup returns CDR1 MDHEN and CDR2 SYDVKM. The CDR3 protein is CASSLWTEGTDTQYF.

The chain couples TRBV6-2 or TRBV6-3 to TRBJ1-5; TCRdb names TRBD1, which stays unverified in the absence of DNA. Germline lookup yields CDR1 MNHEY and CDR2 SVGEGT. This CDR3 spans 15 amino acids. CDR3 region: CASSYLVPDNQPQHF.

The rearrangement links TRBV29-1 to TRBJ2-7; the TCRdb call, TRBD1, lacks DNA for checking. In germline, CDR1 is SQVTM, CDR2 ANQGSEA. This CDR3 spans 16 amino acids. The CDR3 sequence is CSVRAPGQGGTYEQYF.

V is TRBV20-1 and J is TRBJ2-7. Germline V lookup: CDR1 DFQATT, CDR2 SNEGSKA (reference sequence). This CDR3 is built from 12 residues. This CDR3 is CSARGSSYEQYF.

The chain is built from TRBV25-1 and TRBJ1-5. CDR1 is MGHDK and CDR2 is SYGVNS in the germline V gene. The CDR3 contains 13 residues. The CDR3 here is CASSEGPTLPQHF. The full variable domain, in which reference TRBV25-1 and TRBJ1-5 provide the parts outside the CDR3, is EADIYQTPRYLVIGTGKKITLECSQTMGHDKMYWYQQDPGMELHLIHYSYGVNSTEKGDLSSESTVSRIRTEHFPLTLESARPSHTSQYLCASSEGPTLPQHFGDGTRLSIL.

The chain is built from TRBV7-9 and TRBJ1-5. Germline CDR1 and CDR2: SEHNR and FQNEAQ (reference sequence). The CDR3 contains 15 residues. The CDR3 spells CASSLEGGSNQPQHF.

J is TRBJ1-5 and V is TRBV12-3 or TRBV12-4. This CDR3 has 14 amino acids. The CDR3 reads CASSLAISNQPQHF.